This TCR beta chain comes out of a study of patients and donors after allogeneic stem cell transplantation. TCRdb re-called the RT-PCR reads through MiXCR, storing one row per CDR3 protein. In the table there are approximately 200,000 distinct CDR3 sequences, around 40% of which are singletons. Germline-derived CDR1 and CDR2 are SGHRS and YFSETQ. The CDR3 has 15 residues. V lost 4 bases, J lost 4 bases, and 8 bases stayed unmatched. In this sample, this clonotype turned up a few times. The sequencing sample was made of blood, either unsorted or a sorted T cell fraction (not recorded which). This TCR derives from a human donor who was either an allogeneic HSCT recipient or a stem cell or donor lymphocyte infusion donor (not recorded which). It is not recorded whose cells these are; they may come from a transplant donor. The rearrangement links TRBV5-1 to TRBJ1-3; 7 bases line up with TRBD1. CDR3 sequence reads: CASSATGASGNTIYF. The CDR3 DNA reads TGCGCCAGCAGCGCTACAGGGGCCAGCGGAAACACCATATATTTT.